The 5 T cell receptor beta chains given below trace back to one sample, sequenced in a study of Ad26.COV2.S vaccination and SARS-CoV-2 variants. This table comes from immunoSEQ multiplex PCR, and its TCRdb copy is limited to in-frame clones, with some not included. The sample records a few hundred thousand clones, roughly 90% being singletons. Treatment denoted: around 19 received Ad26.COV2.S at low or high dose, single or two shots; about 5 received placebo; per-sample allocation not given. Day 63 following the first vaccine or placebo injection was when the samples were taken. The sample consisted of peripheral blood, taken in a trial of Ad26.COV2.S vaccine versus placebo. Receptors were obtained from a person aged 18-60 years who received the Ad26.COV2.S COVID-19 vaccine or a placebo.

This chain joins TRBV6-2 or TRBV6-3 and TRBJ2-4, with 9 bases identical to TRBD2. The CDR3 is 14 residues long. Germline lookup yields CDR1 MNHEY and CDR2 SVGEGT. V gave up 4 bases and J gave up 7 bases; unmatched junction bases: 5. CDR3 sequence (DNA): TGTGCCAGCAGTTTGGGACTAGCTCCTAACATTCAGTACTTC. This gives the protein CASSLGLAPNIQYF.

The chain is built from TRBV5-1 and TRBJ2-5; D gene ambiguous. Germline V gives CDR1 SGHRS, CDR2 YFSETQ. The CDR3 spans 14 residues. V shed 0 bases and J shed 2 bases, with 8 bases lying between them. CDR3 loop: CASSLVVRQETQYF. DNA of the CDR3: TGCGCCAGCAGCTTGGTGGTCAGGCAAGAGACCCAGTACTTC.

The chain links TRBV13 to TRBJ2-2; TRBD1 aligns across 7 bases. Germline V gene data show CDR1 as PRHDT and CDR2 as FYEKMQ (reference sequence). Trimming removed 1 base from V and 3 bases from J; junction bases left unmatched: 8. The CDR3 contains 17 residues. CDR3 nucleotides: TGTGCCAGCAGCTTAGACAGGGGAGCACTCCACACCGGGGAGCTGTTTTTT. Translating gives CASSLDRGALHTGELFF.

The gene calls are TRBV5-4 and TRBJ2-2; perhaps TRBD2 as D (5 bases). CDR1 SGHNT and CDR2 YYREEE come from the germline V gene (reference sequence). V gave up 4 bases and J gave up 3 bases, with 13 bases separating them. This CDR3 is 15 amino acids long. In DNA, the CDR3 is TGTGCCAGCAGCCCGGAGAGGGTGCACACCGGGGAGCTGTTTTTT. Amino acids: CASSPERVHTGELFF.

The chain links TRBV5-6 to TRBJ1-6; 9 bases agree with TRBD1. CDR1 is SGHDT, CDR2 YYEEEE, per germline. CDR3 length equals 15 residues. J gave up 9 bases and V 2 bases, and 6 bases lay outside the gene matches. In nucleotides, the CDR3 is TGTGCCAGCAGCTTCGGGACAGGGTCCGGTTCACCCCTCCACTTT. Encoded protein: CASSFGTGSGSPLHF.